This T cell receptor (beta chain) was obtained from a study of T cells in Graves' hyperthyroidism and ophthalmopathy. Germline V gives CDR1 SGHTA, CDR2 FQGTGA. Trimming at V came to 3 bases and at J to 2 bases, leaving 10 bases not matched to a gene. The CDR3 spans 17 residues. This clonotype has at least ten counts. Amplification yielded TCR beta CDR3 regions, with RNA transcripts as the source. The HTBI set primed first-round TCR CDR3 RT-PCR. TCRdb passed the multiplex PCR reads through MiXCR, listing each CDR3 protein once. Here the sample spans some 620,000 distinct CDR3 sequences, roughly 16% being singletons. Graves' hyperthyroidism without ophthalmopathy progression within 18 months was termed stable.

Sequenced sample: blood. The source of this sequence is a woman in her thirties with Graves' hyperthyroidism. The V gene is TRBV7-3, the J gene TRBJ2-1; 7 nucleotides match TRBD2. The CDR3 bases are TGTGCCAGCAGCTTGATATCGACTAGCTTAGCCTACAATGAGCAGTTCTTC. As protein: CASSLISTSLAYNEQFF.